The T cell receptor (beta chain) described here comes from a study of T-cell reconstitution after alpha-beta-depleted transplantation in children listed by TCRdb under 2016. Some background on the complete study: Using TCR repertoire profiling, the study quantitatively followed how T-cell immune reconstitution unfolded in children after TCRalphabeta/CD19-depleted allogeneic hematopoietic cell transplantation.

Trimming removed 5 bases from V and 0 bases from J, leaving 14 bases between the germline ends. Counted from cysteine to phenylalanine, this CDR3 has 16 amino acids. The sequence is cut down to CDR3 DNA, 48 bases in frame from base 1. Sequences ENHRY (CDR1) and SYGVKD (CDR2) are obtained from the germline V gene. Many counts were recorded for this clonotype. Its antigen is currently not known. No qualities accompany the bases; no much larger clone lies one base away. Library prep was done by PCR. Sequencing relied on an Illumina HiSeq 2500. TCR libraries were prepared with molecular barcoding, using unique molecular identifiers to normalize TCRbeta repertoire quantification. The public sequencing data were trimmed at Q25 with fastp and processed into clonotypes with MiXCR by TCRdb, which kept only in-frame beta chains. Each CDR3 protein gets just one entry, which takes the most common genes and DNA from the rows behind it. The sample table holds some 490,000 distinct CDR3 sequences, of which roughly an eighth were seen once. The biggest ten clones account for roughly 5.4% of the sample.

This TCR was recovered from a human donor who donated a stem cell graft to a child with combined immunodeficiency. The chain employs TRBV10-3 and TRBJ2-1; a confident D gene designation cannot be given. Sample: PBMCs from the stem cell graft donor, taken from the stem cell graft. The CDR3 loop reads CAISTVRQSSYNEQFF. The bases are TGTGCCATCAGTACCGTTCGTCAAAGCTCCTACAATGAGCAGTTCTTC.